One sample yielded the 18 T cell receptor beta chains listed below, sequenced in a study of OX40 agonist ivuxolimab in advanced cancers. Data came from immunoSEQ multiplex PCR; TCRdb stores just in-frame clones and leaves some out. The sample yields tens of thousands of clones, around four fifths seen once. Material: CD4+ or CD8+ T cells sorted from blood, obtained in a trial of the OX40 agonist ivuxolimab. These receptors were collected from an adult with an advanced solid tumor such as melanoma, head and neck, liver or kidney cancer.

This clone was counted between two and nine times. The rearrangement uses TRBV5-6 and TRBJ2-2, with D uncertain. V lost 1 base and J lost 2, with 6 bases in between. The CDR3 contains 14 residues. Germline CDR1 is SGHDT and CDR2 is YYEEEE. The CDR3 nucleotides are TGTGCCAGCAGCTTGTATTTTAACACCGGGGAGCTGTTTTTT. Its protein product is CASSLYFNTGELFF.

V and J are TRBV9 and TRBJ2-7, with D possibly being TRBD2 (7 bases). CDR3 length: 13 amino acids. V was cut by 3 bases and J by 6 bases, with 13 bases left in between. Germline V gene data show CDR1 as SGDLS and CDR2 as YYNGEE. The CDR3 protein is CASSEGGGSEQYF. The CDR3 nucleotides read TGTGCCAGCAGCGAGGGGGGAGGGTCCGAGCAGTACTTC. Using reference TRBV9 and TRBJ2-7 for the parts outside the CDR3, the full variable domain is DSGVTQTPKHLITATGQRVTLRCSPRSGDLSVYWYQQSLDQGLQFLIQYYNGEERAKGNILERFSAQQFPDLHSELNLSSLELGDSALYFCASSEGGGSEQYFGPGTRLTVT.

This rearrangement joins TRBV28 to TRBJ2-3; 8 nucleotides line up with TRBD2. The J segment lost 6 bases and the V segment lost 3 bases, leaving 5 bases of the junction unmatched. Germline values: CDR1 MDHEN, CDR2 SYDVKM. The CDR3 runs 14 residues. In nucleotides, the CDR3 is TGTGCCAGCAGTTTGGGCGGGAGGAAGGATACGCAGTATTTT. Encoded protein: CASSLGGRKDTQYF.

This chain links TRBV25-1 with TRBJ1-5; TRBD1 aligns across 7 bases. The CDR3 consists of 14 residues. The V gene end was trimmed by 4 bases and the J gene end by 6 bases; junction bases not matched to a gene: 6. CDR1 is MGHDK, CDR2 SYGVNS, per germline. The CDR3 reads CASSVTGQAQPQHF. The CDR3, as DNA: TGTGCCAGCAGTGTGACAGGGCAGGCTCAGCCCCAGCATTTT. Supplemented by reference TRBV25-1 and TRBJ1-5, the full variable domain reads EADIYQTPRYLVIGTGKKITLECSQTMGHDKMYWYQQDPGMELHLIHYSYGVNSTEKGDLSSESTVSRIRTEHFPLTLESARPSHTSQYLCASSVTGQAQPQHFGDGTRLSIL.

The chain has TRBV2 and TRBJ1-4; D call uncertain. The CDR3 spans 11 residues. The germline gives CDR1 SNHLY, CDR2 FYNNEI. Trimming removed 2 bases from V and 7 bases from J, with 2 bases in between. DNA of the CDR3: TGTGCCAGCAGTGAAAGTGAAAAACTGTTTTTT. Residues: CASSESEKLFF.

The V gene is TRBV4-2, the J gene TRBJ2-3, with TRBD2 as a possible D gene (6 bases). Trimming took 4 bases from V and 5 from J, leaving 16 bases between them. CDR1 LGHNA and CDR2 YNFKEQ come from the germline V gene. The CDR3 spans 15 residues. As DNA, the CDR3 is TGTGCCAGCAGCCTCCGTGGTAGCGGACTAGATACGCAGTATTTT. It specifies CASSLRGSGLDTQYF.

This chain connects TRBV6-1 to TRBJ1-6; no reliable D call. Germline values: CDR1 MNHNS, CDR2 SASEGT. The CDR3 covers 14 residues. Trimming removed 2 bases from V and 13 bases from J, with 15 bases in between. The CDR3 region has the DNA TGTGCCAGCAGTGAACCGGACGCCGGGTTTCCCCTCCACTTT. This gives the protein CASSEPDAGFPLHF.

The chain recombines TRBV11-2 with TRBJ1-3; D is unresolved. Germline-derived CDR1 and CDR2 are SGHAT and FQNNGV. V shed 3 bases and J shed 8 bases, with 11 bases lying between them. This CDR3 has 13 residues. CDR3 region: CASSFGREDTIYF. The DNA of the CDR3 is TGTGCCAGCAGCTTCGGACGGGAGGACACCATATATTTT. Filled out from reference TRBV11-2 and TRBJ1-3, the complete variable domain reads EAGVAQSPRYKIIEKRQSVAFWCNPISGHATLYWYQQILGQGPKLLIQFQNNGVVDDSQLPKDRFSAERLKGVDSTLKIQPAKLEDSAVYLCASSFGREDTIYFGEGSWLTVV.

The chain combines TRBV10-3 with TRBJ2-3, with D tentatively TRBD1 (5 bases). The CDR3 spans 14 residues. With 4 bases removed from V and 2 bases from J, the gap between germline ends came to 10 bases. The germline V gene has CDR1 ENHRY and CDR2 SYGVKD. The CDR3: CAISGQGDTDTQYF. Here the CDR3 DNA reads TGTGCCATCAGTGGCCAGGGTGACACAGATACGCAGTATTTT.

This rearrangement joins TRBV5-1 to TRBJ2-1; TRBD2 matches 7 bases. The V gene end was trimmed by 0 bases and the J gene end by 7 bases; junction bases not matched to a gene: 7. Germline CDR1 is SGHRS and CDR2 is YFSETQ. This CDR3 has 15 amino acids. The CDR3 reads CASSLGLARDNEQFF. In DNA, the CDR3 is TGCGCCAGCAGCTTGGGACTAGCTAGGGATAATGAGCAGTTCTTC.

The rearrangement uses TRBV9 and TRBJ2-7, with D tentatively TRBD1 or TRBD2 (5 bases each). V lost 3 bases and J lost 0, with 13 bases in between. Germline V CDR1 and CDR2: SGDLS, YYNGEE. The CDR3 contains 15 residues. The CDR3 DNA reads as TGTGCCAGCAGCGGGGGGTCGGCGTCCTCCTACGAGCAGTACTTC. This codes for CASSGGSASSYEQYF.

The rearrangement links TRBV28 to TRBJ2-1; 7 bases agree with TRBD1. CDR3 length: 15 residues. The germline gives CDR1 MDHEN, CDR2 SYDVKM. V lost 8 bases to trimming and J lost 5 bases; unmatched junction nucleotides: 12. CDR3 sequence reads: CASRTGVIVHNEQFF. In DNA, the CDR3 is TGTGCCAGCCGGACAGGTGTAATAGTCCACAATGAGCAGTTCTTC.

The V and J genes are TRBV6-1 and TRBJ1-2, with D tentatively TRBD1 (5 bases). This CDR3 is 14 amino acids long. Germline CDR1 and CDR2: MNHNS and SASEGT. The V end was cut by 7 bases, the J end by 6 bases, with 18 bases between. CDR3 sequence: CASNLREGPNGYTF. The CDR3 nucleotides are TGTGCCAGCAACCTAAGGGAGGGGCCAAATGGCTACACCTTC.

CDR3 sequence (DNA): TGTGCCAGCAGCTTGGTTGGGGGCGATGAAAAACTGTTTTTT. Its protein is CASSLVGGDEKLFF. The chain employs TRBV5-4 and TRBJ1-4, with a weak D call TRBD1 (6 bases). The germline CDR1 and CDR2 sequences are SGHNT and YYREEE (reference sequence). V lost 0 bases, J lost 6 bases, and 9 bases lay in between. The length of the CDR3 is 14 residues.

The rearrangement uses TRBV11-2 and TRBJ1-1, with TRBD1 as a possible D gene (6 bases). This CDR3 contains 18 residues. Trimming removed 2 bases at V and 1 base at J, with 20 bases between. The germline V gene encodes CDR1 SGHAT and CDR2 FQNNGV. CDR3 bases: TGTGCCAGCAGCTTACTAGTGGGGGGCGCTTGGGGGAACACTGAAGCTTTCTTT. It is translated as CASSLLVGGAWGNTEAFF.

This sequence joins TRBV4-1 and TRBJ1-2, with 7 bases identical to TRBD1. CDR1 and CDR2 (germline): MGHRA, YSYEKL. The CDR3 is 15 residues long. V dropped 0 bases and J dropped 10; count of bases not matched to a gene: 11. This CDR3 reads CASSQDPGTARPYTF. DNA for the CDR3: TGCGCCAGCAGCCAAGACCCCGGGACAGCTCGTCCCTACACCTTC.

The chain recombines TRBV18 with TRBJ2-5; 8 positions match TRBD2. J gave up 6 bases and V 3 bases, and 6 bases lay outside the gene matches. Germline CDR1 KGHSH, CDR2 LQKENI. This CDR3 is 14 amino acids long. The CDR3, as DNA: TGTGCCAGCTCACCCCGAGCGGGGGCGAAGACCCAGTACTTC. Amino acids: CASSPRAGAKTQYF. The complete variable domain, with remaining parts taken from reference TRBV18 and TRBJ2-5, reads NAGVMQNPRHLVRRRGQEARLRCSPMKGHSHVYWYRQLPEEGLKFMVYLQKENIIDESGMPKERFSAEFPKEGPSILRIQQVVRGDSAAYFCASSPRAGAKTQYFGPGTRLLVL.

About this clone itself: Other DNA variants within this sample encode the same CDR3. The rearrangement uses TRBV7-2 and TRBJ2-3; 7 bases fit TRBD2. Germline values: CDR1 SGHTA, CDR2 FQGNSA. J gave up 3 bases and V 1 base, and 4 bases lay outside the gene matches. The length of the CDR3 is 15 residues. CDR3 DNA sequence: TGTGCCAGCAGCTTAGGCGGGAGAGGGACAGATACGCAGTATTTT. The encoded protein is CASSLGGRGTDTQYF.